This T cell receptor (beta chain) originates from a study of STAT5B mutations in CD4+ large granular lymphocyte leukemia. Generated by immunoSEQ multiplex PCR, the TCRdb table keeps only in-frame clones and is missing some. Counted here are about 30,000 clones, roughly 87% occurring once; the ten biggest clones make up less than 4%. V was cut by 7 bases and J by 0 bases, with 13 bases left in between. Germline V gene lookup returns CDR1 MNHEY and CDR2 SVGAGI. This CDR3 is built from 15 residues. Control samples were healthy donors' buffy coats. This sequence joins TRBV6-5 and TRBJ1-5; D call uncertain. The sequenced material came from CD4+ T cells from blood buffy coats. This TCR was sampled from a human donor in good health. The CDR3 protein is CASTKSFSSNQPQHF. CDR3 DNA sequence: TGTGCCAGCACTAAGTCATTCAGTAGCAATCAGCCCCAGCATTTT.